This TCR beta chain was captured by sequencing in a study of T cells in localized non-small cell lung cancer (dated by TCRdb to the early 2020s). For context, the study as a whole: T cell repertoires of approximately 250 early-stage NSCLC patients were analyzed, with tumors being compared against uninvolved tumor-adjacent lungs. A mean age of 66.3 years was recorded for the NSCLC patients, of whom 129 were male and more than 95 were female. The cohort comprised a few hundred treatment-naïve NSCLC patients with resected, localized lung tumors.

With respect to this clone: No antigen is known for it. Nothing much larger sits one base from this clone, and base qualities are not available.

TCR beta CDR3 regions were sequenced from DNA using the immunoSEQ Assay. The authors processed their data as follows. T cell density was computed as TCR beta template counts normalized to usable DNA estimated by amplifying housekeeping genes. Richness was estimated with the preseqR package, extrapolating to 400,000 templates for PBMC samples and 120,000 templates for tissue samples. Clonality was defined by subtracting Pielou's evenness from one. Tissue-enriched TCRs were identified by differential abundance testing using productive amino-acid clonotypes, minimum total count 5 and alpha 0.1. Repertoire overlap between compartments was quantified with the Jaccard Index and Morisita Overlap Index. GLIPH grouped TCR beta CDR3s together with public tetramer-defined viral CDR3s, and a viral motif had to include at least three viral sequences and show V-gene enrichment. TCRdb retrieved this table from immuneACCESS and kept in-frame rearrangements only. Not all clones are present; in checked studies, unresolved V genes account for under half, and no reason is known for the remainder. That table is the source of V, J and clone size, and D and trimming were worked out from the DNA. This sample comprises approximately 30,000 clones, 85% to 90% of them detected only once. The top ten constitute around 4.2% of the sample.

The investigation overall reported the following: Because multi-region tumor sequencing was not performed, intratumor heterogeneity could not be ruled out. Because of the exploratory design, TCR variables were selected using unadjusted p-values without false-discovery rate correction. Uninvolved tumor-adjacent lung showed the highest T cell clonality, higher than tumor, which suggests more focused antigenic responses in the uninvolved tumor-adjacent lung. A median of roughly 60 of the top 100 tumor clones were detected in paired uninvolved adjacent lung, and 28 of these tumor clones were also found among the top 100 clones of the paired uninvolved adjacent lung. Longer overall survival was associated with higher T cell density in blood, whereas shorter survival was associated with higher clonality in adjacent lung.

At diagnosis, peripheral blood, uninvolved tumor-adjacent lung and tumor were collected and were preserved as a mix of fresh-frozen and FFPE material. For TCR repertoire profiling, the blood samples were analyzed as peripheral blood mononuclear cells. Counted from cysteine to phenylalanine, this CDR3 has 16 amino acids. The CDR3 DNA has 48 bases and is translated from base 1. CDR1 and CDR2 (MNHEY, SMNVEV) derive from the germline V gene (reference sequence). The V end loses 7 bases and the J end loses 0 bases, and a stretch of 15 bases separates them. Sample: peripheral blood, taken before any cancer treatment. The chain links TRBV27 with TRBJ2-2; TRBD1 is a weak D gene call, 5 bases matching. The receptor was derived from a male donor at least 60 years old with stage III lung adenocarcinoma. The CDR3 in this case is CASKGPVGPNTGELFF. The DNA is as follows: TGTGCCAGCAAGGGTCCCGTGGGGCCGAACACCGGGGAGCTGTTTTTT.